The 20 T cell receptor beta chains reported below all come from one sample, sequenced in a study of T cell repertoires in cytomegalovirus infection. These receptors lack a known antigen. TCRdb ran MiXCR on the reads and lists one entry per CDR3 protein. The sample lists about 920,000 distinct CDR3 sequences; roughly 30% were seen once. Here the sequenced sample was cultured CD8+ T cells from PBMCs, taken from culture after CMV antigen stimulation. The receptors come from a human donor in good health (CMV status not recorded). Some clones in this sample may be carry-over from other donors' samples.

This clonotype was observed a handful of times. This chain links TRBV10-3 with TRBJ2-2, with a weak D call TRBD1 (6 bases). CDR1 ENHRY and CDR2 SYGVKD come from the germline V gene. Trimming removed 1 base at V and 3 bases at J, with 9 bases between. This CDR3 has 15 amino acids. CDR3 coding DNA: TGTGCCATCAGTGAGTGGGGGCGAGACACCGGGGAGCTGTTTTTT. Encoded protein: CAISEWGRDTGELFF.

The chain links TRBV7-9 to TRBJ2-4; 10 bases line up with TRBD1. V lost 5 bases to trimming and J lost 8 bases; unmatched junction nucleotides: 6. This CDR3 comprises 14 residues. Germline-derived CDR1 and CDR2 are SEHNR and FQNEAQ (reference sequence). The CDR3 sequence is CASSGRDRGYIQYF. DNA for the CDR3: TGTGCCAGCAGCGGCCGGGACAGGGGCTACATTCAGTACTTC.

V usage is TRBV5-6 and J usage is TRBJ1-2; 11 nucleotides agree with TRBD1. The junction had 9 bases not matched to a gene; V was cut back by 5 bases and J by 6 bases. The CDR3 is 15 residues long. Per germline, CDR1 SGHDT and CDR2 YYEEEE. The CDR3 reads CASRYTGQGEHGYTF. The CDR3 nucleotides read TGTGCCAGCAGATATACGGGACAGGGGGAACATGGCTACACCTTC.

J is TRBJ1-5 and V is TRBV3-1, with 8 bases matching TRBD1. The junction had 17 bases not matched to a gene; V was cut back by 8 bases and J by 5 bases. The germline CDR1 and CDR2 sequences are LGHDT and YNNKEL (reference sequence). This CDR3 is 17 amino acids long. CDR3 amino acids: CASSRALGQGFDQPQHF. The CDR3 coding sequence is TGTGCCAGCTCCCGAGCCCTCGGACAGGGTTTCGATCAGCCCCAGCATTTT. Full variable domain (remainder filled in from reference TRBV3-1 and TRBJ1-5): DTAVSQTPKYLVTQMGNDKSIKCEQNLGHDTMYWYKQDSKKFLKIMFSYNNKELIINETVPNRFSPKSPDKAHLNLHINSLELGDSAVYFCASSRALGQGFDQPQHFGDGTRLSIL.

The CDR3 protein is CASSPTGKVNTGELFF. CDR3 DNA: TGTGCCAGCAGTCCGACAGGGAAGGTGAACACCGGGGAGCTGTTTTTT. The chain uses TRBV6-6 and TRBJ2-2; 7 nucleotides agree with TRBD1. Germline assignment: CDR1 MNHNY and CDR2 SVGAGI (reference sequence). There are 16 residues in the CDR3. V trimming: 5 bases; J trimming: 1 base; junction bases outside the gene matches: 7.

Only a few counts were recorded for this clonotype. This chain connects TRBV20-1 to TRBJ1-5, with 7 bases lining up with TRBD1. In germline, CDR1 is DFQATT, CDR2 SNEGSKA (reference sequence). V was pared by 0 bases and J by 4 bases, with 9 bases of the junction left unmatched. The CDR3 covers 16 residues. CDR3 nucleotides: TGCAGTGCTAGAGATTCCTTCCGGGACAGTAATCAGCCCCAGCATTTT. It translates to CSARDSFRDSNQPQHF.

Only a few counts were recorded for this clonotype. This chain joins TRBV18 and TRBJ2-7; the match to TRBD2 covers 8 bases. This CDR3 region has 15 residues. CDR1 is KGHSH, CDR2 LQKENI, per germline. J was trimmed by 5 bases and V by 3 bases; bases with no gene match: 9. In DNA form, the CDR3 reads TGTGCCAGCTCACCGGAGCGGGGGCCCGGCCACGAGCAGTACTTC. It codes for CASSPERGPGHEQYF.

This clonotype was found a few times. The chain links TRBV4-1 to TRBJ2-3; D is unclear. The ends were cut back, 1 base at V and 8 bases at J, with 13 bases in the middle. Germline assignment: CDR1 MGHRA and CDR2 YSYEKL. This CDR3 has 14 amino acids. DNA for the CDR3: TGCGCCAGCAGCCAAGGCCCGGAGTTGGGTACGCAGTATTTT. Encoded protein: CASSQGPELGTQYF.

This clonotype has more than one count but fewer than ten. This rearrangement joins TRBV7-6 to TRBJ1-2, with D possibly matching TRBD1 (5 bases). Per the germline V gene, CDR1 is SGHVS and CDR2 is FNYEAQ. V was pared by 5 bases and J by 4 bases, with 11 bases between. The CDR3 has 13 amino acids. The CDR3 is CASSPPGVYGYTF. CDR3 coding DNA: TGTGCCAGCAGCCCCCCGGGGGTCTATGGCTACACCTTC. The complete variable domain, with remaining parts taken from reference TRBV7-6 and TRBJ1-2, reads GAGVSQSPRYKVTKRGQDVALRCDPISGHVSLYWYRQALGQGPEFLTYFNYEAQQDKSGLPNDRFSAERPEGSISTLTIQRTEQRDSAMYRCASSPPGVYGYTFGSGTRLTVV.

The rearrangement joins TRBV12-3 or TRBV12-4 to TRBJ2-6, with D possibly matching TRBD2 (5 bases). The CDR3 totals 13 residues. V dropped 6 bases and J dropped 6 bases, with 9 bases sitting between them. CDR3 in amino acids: CASSPGEANVLTF. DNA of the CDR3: TGTGCCAGCAGCCCCGGGGAGGCCAACGTCCTGACTTTC.

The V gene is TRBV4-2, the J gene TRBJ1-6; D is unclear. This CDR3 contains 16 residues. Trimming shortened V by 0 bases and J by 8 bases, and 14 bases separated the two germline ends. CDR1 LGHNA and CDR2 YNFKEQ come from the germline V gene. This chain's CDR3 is CASSQEGFLRHSPLHF. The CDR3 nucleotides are TGTGCCAGCAGCCAAGAAGGTTTCCTGAGGCATTCACCCCTCCACTTT.

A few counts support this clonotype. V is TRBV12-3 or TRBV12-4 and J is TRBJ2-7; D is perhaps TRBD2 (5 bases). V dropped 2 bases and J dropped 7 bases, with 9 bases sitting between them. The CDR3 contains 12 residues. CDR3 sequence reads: CASSLPGREQYV. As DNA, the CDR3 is TGTGCCAGCAGTTTACCGGGGAGAGAGCAGTACGTC.

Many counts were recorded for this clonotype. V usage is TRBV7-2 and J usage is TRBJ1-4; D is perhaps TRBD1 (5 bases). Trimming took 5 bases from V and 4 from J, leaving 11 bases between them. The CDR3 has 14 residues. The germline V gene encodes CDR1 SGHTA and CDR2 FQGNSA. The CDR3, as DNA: TGTGCCAGCAGCCCCCGGGGCGTTAATGAAAAACTGTTTTTT. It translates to CASSPRGVNEKLFF.

CDR3 in amino acids: CASSPRGYEKLFF. DNA of the CDR3: TGTGCCAGCAGCCCCCGGGGGTATGAAAAACTGTTTTTT. The chain carries TRBV7-9 and TRBJ1-4; a weak D match, TRBD1 (5 bases). The CDR3 extends over 13 amino acids. In germline, CDR1 is SEHNR, CDR2 FQNEAQ (reference sequence). The V end was cut by 5 bases, the J end by 6 bases, with 10 bases between.

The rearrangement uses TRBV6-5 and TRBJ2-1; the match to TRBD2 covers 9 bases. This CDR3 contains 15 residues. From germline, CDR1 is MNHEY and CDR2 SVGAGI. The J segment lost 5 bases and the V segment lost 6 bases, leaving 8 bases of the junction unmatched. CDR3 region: CASSQLAGPHNEQFF. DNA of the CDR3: TGTGCCAGCAGCCAGCTAGCGGGGCCCCACAATGAGCAGTTCTTC.

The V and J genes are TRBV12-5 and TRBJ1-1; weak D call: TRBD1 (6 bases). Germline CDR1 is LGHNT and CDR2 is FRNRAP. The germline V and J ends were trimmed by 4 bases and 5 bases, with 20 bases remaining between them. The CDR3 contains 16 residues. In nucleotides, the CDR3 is TGTGCTAGTGGTTGGGGGGCAGAAGCGTCGGGGACTGAAGCTTTCTTT. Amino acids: CASGWGAEASGTEAFF. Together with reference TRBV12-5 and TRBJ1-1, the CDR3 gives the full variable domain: DARVTQTPRHKVTEMGQEVTMRCQPILGHNTVFWYRQTMMQGLELLAYFRNRAPLDDSGMPKDRFSAEMPDATLATLKIQPSEPRDSAVYFCASGWGAEASGTEAFFGQGTRLTVV.

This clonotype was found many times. The CDR3 nucleotides read TGTGCCAGCAGCTCCTTTGGGGGGGGGCCTGAGACCCAGTACTTC. Translated: CASSSFGGGPETQYF. This chain uses TRBV7-2 with TRBJ2-5; a weak D match, TRBD2 (7 bases). This CDR3 is 15 amino acids long. Germline V gives CDR1 SGHTA, CDR2 FQGNSA. Deletions cut 4 bases from V and 5 bases from J, with 17 bases between.

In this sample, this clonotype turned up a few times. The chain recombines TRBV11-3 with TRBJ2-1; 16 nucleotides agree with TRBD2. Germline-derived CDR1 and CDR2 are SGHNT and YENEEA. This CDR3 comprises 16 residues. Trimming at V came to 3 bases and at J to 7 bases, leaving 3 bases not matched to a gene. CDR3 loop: CASSLGGLAGGNEQFF. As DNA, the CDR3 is TGTGCCAGCAGCTTGGGGGGACTAGCGGGGGGGAATGAGCAGTTCTTC.

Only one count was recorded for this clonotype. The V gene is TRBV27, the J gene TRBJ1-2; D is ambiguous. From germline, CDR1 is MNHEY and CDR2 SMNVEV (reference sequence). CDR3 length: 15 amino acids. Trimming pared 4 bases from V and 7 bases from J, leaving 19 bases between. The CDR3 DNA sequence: TGTGCCAGCAGTTCCAGAGGGCGGGCAGGAGGTGGCTACACCTTC. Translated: CASSSRGRAGGGYTF.

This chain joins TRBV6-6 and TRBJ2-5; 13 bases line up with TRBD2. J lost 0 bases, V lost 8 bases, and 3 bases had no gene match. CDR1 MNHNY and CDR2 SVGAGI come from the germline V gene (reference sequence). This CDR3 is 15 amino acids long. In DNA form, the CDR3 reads TGTGCCAGCTCGACTAGCGGGGGGTACCAAGAGACCCAGTACTTC. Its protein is CASSTSGGYQETQYF.